This T cell receptor beta chain was profiled in a study of control samples from healthy donors and cancer patients (dated by TCRdb to 2018 to 2020). As regards this clone: Its recognized antigen is unknown. The record has no base qualities; no much larger clone is one base away.

Library creation used the immunoSEQ multiplex PCR assay. Not all clones reach the TCRdb copy of this immuneACCESS table, which keeps in-frame sequences only. Checked studies attribute under half of the gap to unresolved V genes and leave the rest unexplained. Across this sample there are 70,000 to 100,000 clones, with roughly nine tenths seen only once. Less than 9% of the sample is held by the ten biggest clonotypes. CDR1 and CDR2, per the germline V gene, are SGHVS and FQNEAQ. The junction carries 21 bases between V and J, which are trimmed by 7 bases and 2 bases respectively. The CDR3 numbers 16 residues from cysteine through phenylalanine. Here the CDR3 DNA is all that survives: 48 bases in frame from base 1.

The chain is made from TRBV7-8 and TRBJ2-7, with TRBD2 tentatively as D gene (5 bases match). The sequenced material came from blood. The receptor's source is an older woman in good health. The DNA reads TGTGCCAGCACCGCCATTCGGGCTAGCCCAGCCTACGAGCAGTACTTC. Translation gives CASTAIRASPAYEQYF.